Sequencing of this TCR beta chain was carried out in a study of shared clonotypes between healthy human individuals. Here immunoSEQ multiplex PCR was the method, and the copy in TCRdb shows in-frame clones only, minus some. Counted here are 470,000 or so clones, around 85% occurring once; the ten biggest clones make up over 9.5%. Looked up from germline, CDR1 is SEHNR and CDR2 is FQNEAQ (reference sequence). V shed 6 bases and J shed 6 bases, with 12 bases lying between them. The CDR3 has 12 amino acids. The clonotype was recovered from a woman between 40 and 55 years old in good health. Some clones in this sample may be carry-over from other donors' samples. The material sequenced was PBMCs. The chain links TRBV7-9 to TRBJ2-7; D might be TRBD2 (5 bases). CDR3 nucleotides: TGTGCCAGCAGAGTCGGGGAATCCGAGCAGTACTTC. Translated: CASRVGESEQYF.